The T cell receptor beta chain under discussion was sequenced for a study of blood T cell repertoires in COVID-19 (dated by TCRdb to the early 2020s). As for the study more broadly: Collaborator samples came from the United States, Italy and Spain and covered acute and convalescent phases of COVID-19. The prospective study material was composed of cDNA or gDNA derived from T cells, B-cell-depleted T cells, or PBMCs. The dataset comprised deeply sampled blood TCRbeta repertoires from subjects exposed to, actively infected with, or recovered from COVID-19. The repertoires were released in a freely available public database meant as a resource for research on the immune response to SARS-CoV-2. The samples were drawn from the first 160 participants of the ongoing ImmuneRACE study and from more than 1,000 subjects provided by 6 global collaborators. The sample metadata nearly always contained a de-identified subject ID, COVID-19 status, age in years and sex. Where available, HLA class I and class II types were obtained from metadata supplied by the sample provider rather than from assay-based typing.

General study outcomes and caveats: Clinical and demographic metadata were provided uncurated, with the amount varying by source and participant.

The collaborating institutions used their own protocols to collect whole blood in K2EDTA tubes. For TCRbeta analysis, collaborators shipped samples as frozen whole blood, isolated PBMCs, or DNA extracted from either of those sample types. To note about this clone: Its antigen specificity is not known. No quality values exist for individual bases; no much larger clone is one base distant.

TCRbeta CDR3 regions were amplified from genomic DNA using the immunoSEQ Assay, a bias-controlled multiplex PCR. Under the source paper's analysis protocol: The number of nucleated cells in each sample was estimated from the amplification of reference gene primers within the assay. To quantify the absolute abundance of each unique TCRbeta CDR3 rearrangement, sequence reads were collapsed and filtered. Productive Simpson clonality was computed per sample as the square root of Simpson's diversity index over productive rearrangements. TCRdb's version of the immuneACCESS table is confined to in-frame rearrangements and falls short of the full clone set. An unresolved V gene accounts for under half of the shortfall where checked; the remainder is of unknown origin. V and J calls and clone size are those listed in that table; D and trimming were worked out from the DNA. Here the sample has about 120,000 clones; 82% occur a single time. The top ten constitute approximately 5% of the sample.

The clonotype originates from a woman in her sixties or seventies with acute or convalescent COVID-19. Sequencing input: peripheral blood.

The bases are TGTGCCAGCAGCTTTAGCGGGGGGGCCGGGGATACGCAGTATTTT. This gives the protein CASSFSGGAGDTQYF. The V and J segments used are TRBV11-2 and TRBJ2-3, with 11 middle bases fitting TRBD2. CDR3 length: 15 amino acids, cysteine to phenylalanine. The DNA shown is the 45-base CDR3, in frame from base 1. Trimmed from V: 3 bases; trimmed from J: 6 bases; junction bases lacking a gene match: 5. CDR1 and CDR2 were assigned from the germline V gene as SGHAT and FQNNGV.